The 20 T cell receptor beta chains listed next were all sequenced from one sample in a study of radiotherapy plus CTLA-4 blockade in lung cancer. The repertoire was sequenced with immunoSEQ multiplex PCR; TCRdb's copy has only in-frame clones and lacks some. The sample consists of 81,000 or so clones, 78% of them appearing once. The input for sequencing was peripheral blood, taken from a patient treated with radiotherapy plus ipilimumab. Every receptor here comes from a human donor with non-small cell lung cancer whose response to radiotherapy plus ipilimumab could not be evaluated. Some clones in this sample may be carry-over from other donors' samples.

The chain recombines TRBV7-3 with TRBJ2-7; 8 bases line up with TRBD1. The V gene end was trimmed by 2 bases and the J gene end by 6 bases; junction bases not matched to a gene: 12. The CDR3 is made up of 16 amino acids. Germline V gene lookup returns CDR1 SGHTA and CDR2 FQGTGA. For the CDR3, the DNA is TGTGCCAGCAGCTTACACGGTGCCAGGGGGCTAAGCGAGCAGTACTTC. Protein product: CASSLHGARGLSEQYF.

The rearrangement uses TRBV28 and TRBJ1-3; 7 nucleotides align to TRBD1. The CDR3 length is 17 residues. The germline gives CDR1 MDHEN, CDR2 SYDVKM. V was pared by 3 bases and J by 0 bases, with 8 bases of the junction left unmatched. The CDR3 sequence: CASSFSSRGVSGNTIYF. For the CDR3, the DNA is TGTGCCAGCAGTTTTAGTAGCAGGGGGGTCTCTGGAAACACCATATATTTT.

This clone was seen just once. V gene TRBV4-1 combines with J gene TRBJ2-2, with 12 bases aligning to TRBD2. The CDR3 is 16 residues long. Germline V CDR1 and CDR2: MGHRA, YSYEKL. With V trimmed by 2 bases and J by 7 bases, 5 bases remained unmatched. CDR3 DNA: TGCGCCAGCAGCCAACAGACTAGCGGGGGTCTCGGGGAGCTGTTTTTT. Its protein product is CASSQQTSGGLGELFF.

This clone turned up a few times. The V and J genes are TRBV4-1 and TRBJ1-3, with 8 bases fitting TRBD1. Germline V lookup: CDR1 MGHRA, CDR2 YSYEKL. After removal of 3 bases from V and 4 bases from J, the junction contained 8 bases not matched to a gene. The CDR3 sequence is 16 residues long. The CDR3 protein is CASSHSPGQDGNTIYF. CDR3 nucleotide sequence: TGCGCCAGCAGCCACTCCCCGGGACAGGACGGAAACACCATATATTTT.

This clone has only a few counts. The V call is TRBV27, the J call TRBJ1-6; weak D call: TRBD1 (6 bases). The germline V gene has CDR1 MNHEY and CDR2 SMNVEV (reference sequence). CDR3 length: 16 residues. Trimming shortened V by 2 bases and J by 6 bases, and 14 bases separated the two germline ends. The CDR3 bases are TGTGCCAGCAGTTTACTTGGACAGATGACTAATTCACCCCTCCACTTT. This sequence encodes CASSLLGQMTNSPLHF.

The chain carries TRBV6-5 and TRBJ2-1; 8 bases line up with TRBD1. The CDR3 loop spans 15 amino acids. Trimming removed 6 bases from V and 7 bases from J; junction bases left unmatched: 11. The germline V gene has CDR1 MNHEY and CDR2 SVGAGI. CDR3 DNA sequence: TGTGCCAGCAGATACCCCGGGACAGGCGAGAATGAGCAGTTCTTC. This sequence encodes CASRYPGTGENEQFF.

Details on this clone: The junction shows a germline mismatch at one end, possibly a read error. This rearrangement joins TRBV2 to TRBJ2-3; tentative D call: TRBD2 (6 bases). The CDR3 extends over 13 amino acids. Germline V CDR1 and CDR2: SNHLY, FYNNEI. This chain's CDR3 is CASRPLPGTSRGF. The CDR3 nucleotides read TGTGCCAGCAGACCCCTCCCTGGGACCTCGCGGGGTTTT. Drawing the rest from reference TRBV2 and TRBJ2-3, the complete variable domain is EPEVTQTPSHQVTQMGQEVILRCVPISNHLYFYWYRQILGQKVEFLVSFYNNEISEKSEIFDDQFSVERPDGSNFTLKIRSTKLEDSAMYFCASRPLPGTSRGFGPGTRLTVL.

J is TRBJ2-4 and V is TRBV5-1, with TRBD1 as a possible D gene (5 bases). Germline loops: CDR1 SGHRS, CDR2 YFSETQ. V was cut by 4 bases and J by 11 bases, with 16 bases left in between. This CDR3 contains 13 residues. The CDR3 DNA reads TGCGCCAGCAGCCGTGAACAGGACGAAGTTCAGTACTTC. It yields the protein CASSREQDEVQYF.

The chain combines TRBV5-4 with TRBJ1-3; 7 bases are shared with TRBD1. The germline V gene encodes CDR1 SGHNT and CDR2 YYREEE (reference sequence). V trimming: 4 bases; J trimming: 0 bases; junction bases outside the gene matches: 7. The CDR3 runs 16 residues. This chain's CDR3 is CASSRTGAFSGNTIYF. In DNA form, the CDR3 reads TGTGCCAGCAGCCGGACAGGAGCCTTCTCTGGAAACACCATATATTTT.

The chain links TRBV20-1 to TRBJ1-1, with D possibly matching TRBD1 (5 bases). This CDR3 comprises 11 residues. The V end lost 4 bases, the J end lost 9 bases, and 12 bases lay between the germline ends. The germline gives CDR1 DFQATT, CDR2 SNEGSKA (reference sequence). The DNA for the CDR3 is TGCAGTGCTACCATAATGGGGCAAGCTTTCTTT. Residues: CSATIMGQAFF.

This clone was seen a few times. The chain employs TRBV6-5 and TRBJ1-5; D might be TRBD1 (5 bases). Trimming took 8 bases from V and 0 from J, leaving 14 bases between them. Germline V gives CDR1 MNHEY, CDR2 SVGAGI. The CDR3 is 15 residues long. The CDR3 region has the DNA TGTGCCAGCGAAAGGGGCACTTATAGCAATCAGCCCCAGCATTTT. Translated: CASERGTYSNQPQHF.

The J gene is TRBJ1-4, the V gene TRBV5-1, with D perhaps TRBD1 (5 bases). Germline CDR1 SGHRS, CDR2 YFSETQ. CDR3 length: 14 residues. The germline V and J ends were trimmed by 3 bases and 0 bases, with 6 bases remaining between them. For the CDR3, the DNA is TGCGCCAGCAGCTCCAGGGCAACTAATGAAAAACTGTTTTTT. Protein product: CASSSRATNEKLFF.

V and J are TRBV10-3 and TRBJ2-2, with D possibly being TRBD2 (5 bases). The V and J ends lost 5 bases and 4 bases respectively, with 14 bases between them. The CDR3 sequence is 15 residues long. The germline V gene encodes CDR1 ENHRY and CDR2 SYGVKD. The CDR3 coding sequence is TGTGCCATCAGTTTAGACCCCCGGGGCACCGGGGAGCTGTTTTTT. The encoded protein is CAISLDPRGTGELFF.

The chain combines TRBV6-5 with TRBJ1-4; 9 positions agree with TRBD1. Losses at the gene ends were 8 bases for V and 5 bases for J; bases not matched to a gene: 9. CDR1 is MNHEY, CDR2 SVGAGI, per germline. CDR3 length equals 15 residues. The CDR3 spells CASQIRGTGNEKLFF. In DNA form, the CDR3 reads TGTGCCAGCCAGATTAGAGGGACAGGGAATGAAAAACTGTTTTTT.

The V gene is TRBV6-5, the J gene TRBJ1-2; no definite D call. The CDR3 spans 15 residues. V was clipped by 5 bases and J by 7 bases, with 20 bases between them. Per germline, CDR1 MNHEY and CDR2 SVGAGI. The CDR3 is CASSTTGSQLGGYTF. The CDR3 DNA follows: TGTGCCAGCAGTACCACTGGGAGCCAGTTGGGTGGCTACACCTTC.

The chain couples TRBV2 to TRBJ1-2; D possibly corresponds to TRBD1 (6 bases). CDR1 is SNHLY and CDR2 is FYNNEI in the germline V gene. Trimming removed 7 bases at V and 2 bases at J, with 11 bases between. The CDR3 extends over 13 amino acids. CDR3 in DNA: TGTGCCAGCACCGGGACACACAACTATGGCTACACCTTC. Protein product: CASTGTHNYGYTF.

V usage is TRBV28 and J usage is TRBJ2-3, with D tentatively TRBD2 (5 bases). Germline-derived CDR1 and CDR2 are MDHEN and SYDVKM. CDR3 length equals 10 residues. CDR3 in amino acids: CGSGTDTQYF. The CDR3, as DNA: TGTGGGAGCGGAACAGATACGCAGTATTTT.

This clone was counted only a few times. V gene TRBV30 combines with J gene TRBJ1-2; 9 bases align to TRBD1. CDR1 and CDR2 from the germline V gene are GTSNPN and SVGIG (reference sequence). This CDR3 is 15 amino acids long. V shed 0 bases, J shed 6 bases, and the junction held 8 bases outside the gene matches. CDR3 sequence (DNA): TGTGCCTGGAGTGTACTCGGGACAGGGTTGAATGGCTACACCTTC. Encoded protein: CAWSVLGTGLNGYTF.

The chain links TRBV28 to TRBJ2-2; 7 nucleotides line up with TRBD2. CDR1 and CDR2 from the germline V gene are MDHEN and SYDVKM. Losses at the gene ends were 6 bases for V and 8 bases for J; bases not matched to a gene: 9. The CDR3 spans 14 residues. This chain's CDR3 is CASRPREGWGELFF. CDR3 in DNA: TGTGCCAGCAGACCTAGGGAGGGATGGGGGGAGCTGTTTTTT.

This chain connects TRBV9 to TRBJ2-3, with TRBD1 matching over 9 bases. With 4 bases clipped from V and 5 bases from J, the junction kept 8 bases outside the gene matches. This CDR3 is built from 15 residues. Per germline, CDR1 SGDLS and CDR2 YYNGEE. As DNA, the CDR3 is TGTGCCAGCAGCCCCGACAGGGGGTATGGAGATACGCAGTATTTT. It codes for CASSPDRGYGDTQYF.